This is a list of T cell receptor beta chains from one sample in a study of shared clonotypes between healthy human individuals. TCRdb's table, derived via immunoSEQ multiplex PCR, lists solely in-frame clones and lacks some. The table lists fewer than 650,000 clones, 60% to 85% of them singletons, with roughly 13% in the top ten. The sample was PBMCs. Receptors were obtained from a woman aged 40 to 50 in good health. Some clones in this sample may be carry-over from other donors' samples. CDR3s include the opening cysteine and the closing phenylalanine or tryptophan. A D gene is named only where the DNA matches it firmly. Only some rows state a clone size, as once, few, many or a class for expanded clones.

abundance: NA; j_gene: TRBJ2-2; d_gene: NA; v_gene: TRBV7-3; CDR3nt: TGTGCCAGCAGCTTAACAAAGTTGGGCGGGGAGCTGTTTTTT; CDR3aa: CASSLTKLGGELFF
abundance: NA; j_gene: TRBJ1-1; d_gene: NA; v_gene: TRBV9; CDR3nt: TGTGCCAGCAGCCTTATCGAAGGTAACACTGAAGCTTTCTTT; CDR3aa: CASSLIEGNTEAFF
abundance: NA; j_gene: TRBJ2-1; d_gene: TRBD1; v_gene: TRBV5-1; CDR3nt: TGCGCCAGCAGCTTCGAGGGGGCGCGCTACGATGAGCAGTTCTTC; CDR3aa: CASSFEGARYDEQFF
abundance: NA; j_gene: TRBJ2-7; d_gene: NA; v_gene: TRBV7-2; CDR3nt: TGTGCCAGCAGCTTAGCTACAGGGAGCTCCTACGAGCAGTACTTC; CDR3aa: CASSLATGSSYEQYF
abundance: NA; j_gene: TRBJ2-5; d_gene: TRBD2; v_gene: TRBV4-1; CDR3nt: TGCGCCAGCAGCCAAGTCGGGAGGGTGGTAGAGACCCAGTACTTC; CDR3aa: CASSQVGRVVETQYF
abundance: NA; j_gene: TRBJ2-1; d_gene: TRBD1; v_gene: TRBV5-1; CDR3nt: TGCGCCAGCAGAAGACAGGGGGCCCTATCGGAGCAGTTCTTC; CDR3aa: CASRRQGALSEQFF
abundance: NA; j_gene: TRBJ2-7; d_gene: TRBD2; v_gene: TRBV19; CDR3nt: TGTGCCAGTAGTATACTAGCGGGGAACTACGAGCAGTACTTC; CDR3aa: CASSILAGNYEQYF
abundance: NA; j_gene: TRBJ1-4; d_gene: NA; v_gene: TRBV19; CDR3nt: TGTGCCAGTAGTGTCCAGGGAGGTTCGGAAAAACTGTTTTTT; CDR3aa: CASSVQGGSEKLFF
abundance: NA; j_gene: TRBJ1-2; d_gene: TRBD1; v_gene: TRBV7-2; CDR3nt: TGTGCCAGCAGCTTAGGACCGGGACAGGGGGCGCGGGGCTACACCTTC; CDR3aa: CASSLGPGQGARGYTF
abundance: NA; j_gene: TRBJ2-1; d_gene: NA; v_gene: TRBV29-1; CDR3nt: TGCAGCGTTGAGGGCAGTTACAATGAGCAGTTCTTC; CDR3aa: CSVEGSYNEQFF
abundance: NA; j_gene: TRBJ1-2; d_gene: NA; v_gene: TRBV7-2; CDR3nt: TGTGCCAGCAGCCCACAAAGACTCCGCGGCTATGGCTACACCTTC; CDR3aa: CASSPQRLRGYGYTF
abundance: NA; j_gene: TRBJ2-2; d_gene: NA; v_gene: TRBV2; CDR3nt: TGTGCCAGCAAGATAAACGGGGAGCTGTTTTTT; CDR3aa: CASKINGELFF
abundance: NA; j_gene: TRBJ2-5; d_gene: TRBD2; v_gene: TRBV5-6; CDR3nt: TGTGCCAGCAGCCGCTTAGCGGGAGTGGGGGAGACCCAGTACTTC; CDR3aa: CASSRLAGVGETQYF
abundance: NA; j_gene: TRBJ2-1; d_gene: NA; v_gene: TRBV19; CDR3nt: TGTGCCAGTAGTGGTCTAGCGCGCTACAATGAGCAGTTCTTC; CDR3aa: CASSGLARYNEQFF
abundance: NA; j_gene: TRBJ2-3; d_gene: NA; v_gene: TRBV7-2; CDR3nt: TGTGCCAGCAGCTTCTCAGCGGGTGGAGATACGCAGTATTTT; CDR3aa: CASSFSAGGDTQYF
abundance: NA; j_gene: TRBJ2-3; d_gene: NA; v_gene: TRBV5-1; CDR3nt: TGCGCCAGCAGCTTGACGGGAGTTGGCACAGATACGCAGTATTTT; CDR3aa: CASSLTGVGTDTQYF
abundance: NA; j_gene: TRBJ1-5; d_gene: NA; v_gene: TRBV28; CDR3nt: TGTGCCAGCAATAGTGTGCATCAGCCCCAGCATTTT; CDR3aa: CASNSVHQPQHF
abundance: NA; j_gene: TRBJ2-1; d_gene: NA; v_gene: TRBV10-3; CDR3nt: TGTGCCACCAGGGGAGTGAGTCTGTTCTTC; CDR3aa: CATRGVSLFF
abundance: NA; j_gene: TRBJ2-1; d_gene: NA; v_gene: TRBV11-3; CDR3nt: TGTGCCAGCAGCCCCCACAGGGAGGATGAGCAGTTCTTC; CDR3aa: CASSPHREDEQFF
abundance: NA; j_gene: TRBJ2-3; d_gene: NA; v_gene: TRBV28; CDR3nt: TGTGCCAGCAGTCCCCAGGTTACCACAGATACGCAGTATTTT; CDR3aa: CASSPQVTTDTQYF
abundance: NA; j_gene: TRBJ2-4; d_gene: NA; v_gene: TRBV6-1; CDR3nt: TGTGCCAGCAGTGTGGGGACGGTCAAGTACTTC; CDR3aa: CASSVGTVKYF
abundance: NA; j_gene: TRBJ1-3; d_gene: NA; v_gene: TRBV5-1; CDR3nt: TGCGCCAGCAGGTCAAGGCCTGGAAACACCATATATTTT; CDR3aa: CASRSRPGNTIYF
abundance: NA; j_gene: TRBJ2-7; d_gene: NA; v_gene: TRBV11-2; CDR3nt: TGTGCCAGCAGCCGGGGACTCTCGGAGGGCTACGAGCAGTACTTC; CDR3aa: CASSRGLSEGYEQYF
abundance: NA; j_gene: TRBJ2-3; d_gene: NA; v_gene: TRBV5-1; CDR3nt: TGCGCCAGCAGCTTGGACTCGGGGGCAGATACGCAGTATTTT; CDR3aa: CASSLDSGADTQYF
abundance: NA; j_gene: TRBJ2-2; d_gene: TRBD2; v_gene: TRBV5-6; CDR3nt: TGTGCCAGCAGACTAGCGGGAGGTGGGGACACCGGGGAGCTGTTTTTT; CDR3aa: CASRLAGGGDTGELFF
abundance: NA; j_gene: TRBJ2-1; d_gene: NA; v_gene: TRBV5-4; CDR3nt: TGTGCCAGCAGCTTGCCCCTCGGCCGCAATGAGCAGTTCTTC; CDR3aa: CASSLPLGRNEQFF
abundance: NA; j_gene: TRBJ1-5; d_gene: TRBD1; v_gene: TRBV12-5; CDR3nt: TGTGCTAGTGGCCCGACCACAAGGGGACAGGCCCCCCGGCAGCCCCAGCATTTT; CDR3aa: CASGPTTRGQAPRQPQHF
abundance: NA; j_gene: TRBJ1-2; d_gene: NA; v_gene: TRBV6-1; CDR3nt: TGTGCCAGCAGTGACCCTGGGGGGCCCAAGAACTATGGCTACACCTTC; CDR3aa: CASSDPGGPKNYGYTF
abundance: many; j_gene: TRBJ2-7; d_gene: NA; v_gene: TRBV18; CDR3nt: TGTGCCAGCTCACCACCCCCGGTGCCAGGGACCTACGAGCAGTACTTC; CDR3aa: CASSPPPVPGTYEQYF
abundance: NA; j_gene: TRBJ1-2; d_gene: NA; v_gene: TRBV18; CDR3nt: TGTGCCAGCTCACCCGCGGGGGGGGAGCTCGCTAACTATGGCTACACCTTC; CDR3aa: CASSPAGGELANYGYTF
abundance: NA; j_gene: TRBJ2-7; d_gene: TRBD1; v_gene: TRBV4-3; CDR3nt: TGCGCCAGCAGCCCGGGGACAGGGACCTACGAGCAGTACTTC; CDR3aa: CASSPGTGTYEQYF
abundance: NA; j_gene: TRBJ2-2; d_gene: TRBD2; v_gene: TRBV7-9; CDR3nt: TGTGCCAGCAGCTTTAGCGGGAGGGCCGGCGGGGAGCTGTTTTTT; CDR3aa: CASSFSGRAGGELFF
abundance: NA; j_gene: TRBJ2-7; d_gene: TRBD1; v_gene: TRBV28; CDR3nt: TGTGCCAGCAGTCCACAGACAGGGTTGCCCTACGAGCAGTACTTC; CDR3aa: CASSPQTGLPYEQYF
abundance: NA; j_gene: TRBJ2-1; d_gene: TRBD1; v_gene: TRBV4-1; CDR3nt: TGCGCCAGCAGGGCAACCTTCCGGGACAGACCCTACAATGAGCAGTTCTTC; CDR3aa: CASRATFRDRPYNEQFF
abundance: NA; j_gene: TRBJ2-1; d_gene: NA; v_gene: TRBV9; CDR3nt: TGTGCCAGCAGCGTAGGAGCAGGAGTGTATGAGCAGTTCTTC; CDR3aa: CASSVGAGVYEQFF
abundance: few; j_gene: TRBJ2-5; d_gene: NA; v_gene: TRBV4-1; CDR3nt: TGCGCCAGCAGCCAGGACCGGGCCCGCGGGGAGACCCAGTACTTC; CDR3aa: CASSQDRARGETQYF
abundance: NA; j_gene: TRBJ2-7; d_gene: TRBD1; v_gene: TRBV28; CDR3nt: TGTGCCAGCGCCCCCCCCGGACAGGGTAAAAACGAGCAGTACTTC; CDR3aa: CASAPPGQGKNEQYF
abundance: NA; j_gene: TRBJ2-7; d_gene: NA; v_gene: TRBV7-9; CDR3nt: TGTGCCAGCAGCCCCGGGCCAGGGGAGTACGAGCAGTACTTC; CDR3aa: CASSPGPGEYEQYF
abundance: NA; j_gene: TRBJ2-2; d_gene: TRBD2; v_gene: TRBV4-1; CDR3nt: TGCGCCAGCAGCCCAGGCGATAGCGGGAGCGGGGAGCTGTTTTTT; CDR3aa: CASSPGDSGSGELFF
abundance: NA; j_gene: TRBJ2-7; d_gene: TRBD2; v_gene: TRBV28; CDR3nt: TGTGCCAGCAGTGCAACTAGCGATAGCTCCTACGAGCAGTACTTC; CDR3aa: CASSATSDSSYEQYF
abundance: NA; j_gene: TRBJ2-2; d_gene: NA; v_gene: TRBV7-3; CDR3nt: TGTGCCAGCAGCTTAGGAGGGGGCGGGGAGCTGTTTTTT; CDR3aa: CASSLGGGGELFF
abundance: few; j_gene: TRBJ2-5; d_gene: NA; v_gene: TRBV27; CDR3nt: TGTGCCAGCAGTGACAGGACGCCCGGGGAGGAGACCCAGTACTTC; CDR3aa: CASSDRTPGEETQYF
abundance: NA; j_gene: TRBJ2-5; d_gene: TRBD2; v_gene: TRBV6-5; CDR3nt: TGTGCCAGCAGTCGGAGCGGGAGCATGGAGACCCAGTACTTC; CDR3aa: CASSRSGSMETQYF
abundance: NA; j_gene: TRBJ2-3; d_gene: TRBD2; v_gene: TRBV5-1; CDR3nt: TGCGCCAGCAGCCAGGAAACGACTAGCGGGTCGGATACGCAGTATTTT; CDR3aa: CASSQETTSGSDTQYF
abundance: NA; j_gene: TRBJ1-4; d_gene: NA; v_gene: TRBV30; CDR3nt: TGTGCCTGGACCCGAGTGTCCTCTAATGAAAAACTGTTTTTT; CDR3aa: CAWTRVSSNEKLFF
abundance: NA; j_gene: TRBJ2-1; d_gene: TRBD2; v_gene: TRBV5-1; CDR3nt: TGCGCCAGCAGCCAAAGCGGGAGCTCCCCGAATGAGCAGTTCTTC; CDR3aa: CASSQSGSSPNEQFF
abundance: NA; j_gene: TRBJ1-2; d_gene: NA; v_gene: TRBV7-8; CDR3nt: TGTGCCAGCAGCCCAGGGGAGGCTGGCTACACCTTC; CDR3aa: CASSPGEAGYTF
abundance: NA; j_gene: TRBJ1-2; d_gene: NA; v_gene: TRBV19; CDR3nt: TGTGCCAGTAGTATGAGAGGGGGCTATGGCTACACCTTC; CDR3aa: CASSMRGGYGYTF
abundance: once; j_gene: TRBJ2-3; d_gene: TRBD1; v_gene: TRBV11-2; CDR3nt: TGTGCCAGCAGCTTAGCGGGACAGACGGCAGATACGCAGTATTTT; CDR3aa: CASSLAGQTADTQYF
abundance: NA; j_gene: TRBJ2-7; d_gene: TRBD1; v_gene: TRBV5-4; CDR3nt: TGTGCCAGCTCCGACAGGGGGCGCGACGAGCAGTACTTC; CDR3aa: CASSDRGRDEQYF
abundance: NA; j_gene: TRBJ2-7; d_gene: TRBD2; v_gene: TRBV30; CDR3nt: TGTGCCTGGAGTCGCGGGAGCTCCTACGAGCAGTACTTC; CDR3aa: CAWSRGSSYEQYF
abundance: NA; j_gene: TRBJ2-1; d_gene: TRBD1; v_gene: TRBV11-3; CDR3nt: TGTGCCAGCAGCTTGTTAGGAGGACAGGGGGTCAATGAGCAGTTCTTC; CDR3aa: CASSLLGGQGVNEQFF
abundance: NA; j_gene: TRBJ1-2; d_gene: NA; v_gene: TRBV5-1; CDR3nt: TGCGCCAGCAGCTCCCGTTCGGGGGCGCAGGGCTACACCTTC; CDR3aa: CASSSRSGAQGYTF
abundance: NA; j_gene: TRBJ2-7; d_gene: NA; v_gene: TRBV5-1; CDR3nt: TGCGCCAGCAGCGTCTACGGGGGATCGCTATACGAGCAGTACTTC; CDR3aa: CASSVYGGSLYEQYF
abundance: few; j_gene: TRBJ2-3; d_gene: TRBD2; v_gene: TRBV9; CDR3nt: TGTGCCAGCAATAGCGGGAGGGATACGCAGTATTTT; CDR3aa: CASNSGRDTQYF
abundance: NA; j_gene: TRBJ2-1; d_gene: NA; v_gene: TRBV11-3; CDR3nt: TGTGCCAGCAGCTTAGGCCGGGGCAGCAATGAGCAGTTCTTC; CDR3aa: CASSLGRGSNEQFF
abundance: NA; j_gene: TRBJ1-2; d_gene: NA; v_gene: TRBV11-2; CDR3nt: TGTGCCAGCAGCTTAGATCGAGGAACCTTCGCTAGCCCATATGGCTACACCTTC; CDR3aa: CASSLDRGTFASPYGYTF